This T cell receptor beta chain was captured by sequencing in a study of blood T cell repertoires in COVID-19. The CDR3 is made up of 17 amino acids. Germline trimming cut 2 bases from V and 0 bases from J; bases unmatched to any gene: 7. The V gene's germline CDR1 is LGHDT and CDR2 YNNKEL (reference sequence). The protocol was immunoSEQ multiplex PCR, while the TCRdb copy is restricted to in-frame clones and leaves out a portion. The sample lists about 130,000 clones, 75% to 85% occurring once. The sample consisted of peripheral blood. J is TRBJ1-3 and V is TRBV3-1 (or the pseudogene TRBV3-2), with TRBD1 identical over 7 bases. The clonotype originates from a woman in her 70s with COVID-19, enrolled during active disease. DNA of the CDR3: TGTGCCAGCAGCCAAACTACAGGGGTCCGCTCTGGAAACACCATATATTTT. Translating it yields CASSQTTGVRSGNTIYF.